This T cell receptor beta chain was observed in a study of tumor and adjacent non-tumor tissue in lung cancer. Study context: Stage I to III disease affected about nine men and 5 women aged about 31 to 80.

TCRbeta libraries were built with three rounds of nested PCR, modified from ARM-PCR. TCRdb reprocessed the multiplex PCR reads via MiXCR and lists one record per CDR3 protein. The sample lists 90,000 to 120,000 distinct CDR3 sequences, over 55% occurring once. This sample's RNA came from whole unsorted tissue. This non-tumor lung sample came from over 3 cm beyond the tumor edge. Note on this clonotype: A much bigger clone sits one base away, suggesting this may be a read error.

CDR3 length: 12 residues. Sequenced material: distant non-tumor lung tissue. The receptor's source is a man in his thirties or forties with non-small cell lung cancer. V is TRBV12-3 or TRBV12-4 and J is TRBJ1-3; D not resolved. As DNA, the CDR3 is TGTGTCAGCAGTTTGGATGGAAACACCATATATTTT. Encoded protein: CVSSLDGNTIYF.